Below, 9 T cell receptor beta chains from the same sample are listed, as sequenced in a study of T cells expressing NK-cell markers. TCRdb re-called the 5' RACE reads; every CDR3 protein appears as one record, without DNA. The repertoire table contains 140,000 to 150,000 distinct CDR3 sequences. The sequencing input was blood T cells: a sorted CD56 or NKG2C T cell subset, CD4+ or CD8+ T cells, or bulk PBMC T cells (not recorded which). Every receptor here comes from a man younger than 35 in good health.

The CDR3 reads CASSHLRTSGSDEETQYF. V usage is TRBV4-3 and J usage is TRBJ2-5; the TCRdb call, TRBD2, lacks DNA for checking. The CDR3 is 18 residues long. Looked up from germline, CDR1 is LGHNA and CDR2 is YSLEER.

The genes are TRBV4-1 and TRBJ2-2. Per the germline V gene, CDR1 is MGHRA and CDR2 is YSYEKL. The CDR3 has 16 amino acids. CDR3: CASSQVWQVESGELFF.

The CDR3 spells CASSVVGGGVDTQYF. The chain recombines TRBV9 with TRBJ2-3; TCRdb proposes TRBD1, but this gene call is untestable without DNA. The CDR3 spans 15 residues. From germline, CDR1 is SGDLS and CDR2 YYNGEE.

The rearrangement links TRBV25-1 to TRBJ1-2; as DNA is missing, the TRBD1 call by TCRdb cannot be tested. CDR3 length equals 17 residues. Germline CDR1 reads MGHDK; CDR2 reads SYGVNS. The CDR3 loop is CASSEFLSGQGADGYTF.

The V and J genes are TRBV29-1 and TRBJ2-7. The length of the CDR3 is 11 residues. In germline, CDR1 is SQVTM, CDR2 ANQGSEA. The chain's CDR3 is CSTGSPYEQYF.

The chain links TRBV27 to TRBJ2-1; checking the TCRdb D call of TRBD2 is not possible without DNA. CDR1 is MNHEY and CDR2 is SMNVEV in the germline V gene (reference sequence). This CDR3 region has 15 residues. Here the CDR3 reads CASSLSETSLVEQFF.

This chain joins TRBV29-1 and TRBJ2-2. The CDR3 contains 13 residues. Germline CDR1 SQVTM, CDR2 ANQGSEA. The CDR3: CSVEKPSTGELFF.

The chain joins TRBV5-1 to TRBJ1-1. Germline V lookup: CDR1 SGHRS, CDR2 YFSETQ. The CDR3 is made up of 15 amino acids. CDR3 amino acids: CASSSSGSGNTEAFF.

The rearrangement uses TRBV30 and TRBJ2-7. Germline lookup yields CDR1 GTSNPN and CDR2 SVGIG (reference sequence). There are 11 residues in the CDR3. CDR3 sequence reads: CAWSVGVEQYF.